Listed below are T cell receptor beta chains from one sample, sequenced in a study of human T cells and chemical hapten exposure. MiXCR, applied by TCRdb to the RACE reads, yields one record per CDR3 protein. The table shows around 110,000 distinct CDR3 sequences, with about an eighth occurring only once. Material: whole blood, obtained in connection with sensitization to the hapten diphenylcyclopropenone (DPC). The receptors were gathered from a woman aged 45-65 years with alopecia areata. Some clones in this sample may be carry-over from other donors' samples. CDR3s include the opening cysteine and the closing phenylalanine or tryptophan. Size values are once, few and many counts, or a class for expanded clones, and some rows have none.

j_call v_call cdr3_length clone_size cdr3_aa
TRBJ1-1 TRBV6-6 15 few CASSYSRGSDTEAFF
TRBJ1-5 TRBV10-2 13 many CASSGVFNQPQHF
TRBJ2-7 TRBV11-2 14 many CASSFSTGRGEQYF
TRBJ2-1 TRBV7-9 18 . CASSLRPVRLTPYNEQFF
TRBJ2-1 TRBV13 15 . CASSFGSSSYNEQFF
TRBJ1-1 TRBV5-1 14 few CASSAPPRGTEAFF
TRBJ1-4 TRBV6-5 14 . CASVSLQAPGKLFF
TRBJ2-4 TRBV12-3/TRBV12-4 13 many CASSLGDANIQYF
TRBJ2-1 TRBV12-3/TRBV12-4 14 . CASSLDTYYNEQFF
TRBJ1-1 TRBV6-6 14 many CASKKGGDGTEAFF
TRBJ1-1 TRBV7-2 16 . CASSILRGPLLAEAFF
TRBJ2-2 TRBV12-5 15 few CASGEGTGYTGELFF
TRBJ1-1 TRBV24-1 13 many CATKSSGNTEAFF
TRBJ2-7 TRBV28 13 many CASSLGRAGEQYF
TRBJ2-3 TRBV7-9 15 few CASSFTSRVGDTQYF
TRBJ2-1 TRBV11-2 15 many CASSLGPSEVYEQFF
TRBJ1-6 TRBV18 14 few CASSPPDYGSPLHF
TRBJ1-2 TRBV12-3/TRBV12-4 16 many CASSRGDRGSNYGYTF
TRBJ2-1 TRBV28 13 . CASSFGGTNEQFF
TRBJ2-2 TRBV7-9 15 . CASSPQGAYTGELFF
TRBJ2-3 TRBV7-7 14 many CASSLSFSTDTQYF
TRBJ2-6 TRBV20-1 12 few CSAAAGANVLTF
TRBJ1-2 TRBV7-9 13 . CASRAGQHYGYTF
TRBJ2-3 TRBV2 15 . CASRGLAGVLGTQYF
TRBJ2-6 TRBV12-3/TRBV12-4 14 many CASSLVPGANVLTF
TRBJ2-6 TRBV20-1 18 few CSATPGLAGYSGANVLTF
TRBJ1-1 TRBV29-1 13 many CSVTKGGDTEAFF
TRBJ1-5 TRBV7-9 14 many CASSRQGGNQPQHF
TRBJ1-5 TRBV18 18 . CASSPFGGQGVSYQPQHF
TRBJ2-3 TRBV29-1 15 . CSVVPAGGSADTQYF
TRBJ1-2 TRBV18 14 many CASSPTGTNYGYTF
TRBJ2-1 TRBV15 16 . CATRTRPSGSVNEQFF
TRBJ2-3 TRBV11-2 16 few CASTRIKNREGDTQYF
TRBJ1-6 TRBV5-4 16 many CASSSKDRGLNSPLHF
TRBJ2-1 TRBV18 16 many CASSPNEAGRRDEQFF
TRBJ2-2 TRBV29-1 13 . CSTSNPNTGELFF
TRBJ2-1 TRBV6-6 13 many CASTASGRGWGFF
TRBJ1-2 TRBV6-5 15 . CASSYSWTGEYGYTF
TRBJ2-3 TRBV7-8 16 . CASSLVIAGERDTQYF
TRBJ2-3 TRBV28 11 many CASSTTDTQYF
TRBJ2-7 TRBV11-2 13 few CASSGDRAYEQYF
TRBJ2-3 TRBV10-3 15 many CAISEGAGGRDTQYF
TRBJ1-5 TRBV12-3/TRBV12-4 13 . CASSPQGTQPQHF
TRBJ2-1 TRBV28 16 many CASSSKGYGAYNEQFF
TRBJ2-3 TRBV19 14 . CASSTVYNTDTQYF
TRBJ2-7 TRBV20-1 14 . CSAPTSGSSYEQYF
TRBJ2-3 TRBV19 14 few CASSPVTSTDTQYF
TRBJ1-5 TRBV28 17 many CASSFFRQAYSNQPQHF
TRBJ2-1 TRBV6-2/TRBV6-3 17 . CASSYPLSGARYNEQFF
TRBJ1-5 TRBV7-2 15 many CASSLDRVDNQPQHF